This paragraph reports one T cell receptor beta chain. This clonotype came up many times. The clone's antigen remains unknown. No much larger clone exists at a distance of one base, and base qualities are not known. The data stem from a study of regulatory T cells in long-lasting Graves disease (dated by TCRdb to the early 2020s). Regarding the research as a whole: Newly diagnosed Graves' disease patients had taken antithyroid drugs for less than 3 months. A total of roughly 33 samples underwent TCR sequencing: about 13 from persistent and approximately 20 from newly diagnosed Graves' disease patients. Persistent Graves' disease patients were compared with newly diagnosed Graves' disease patients by peripheral blood TCR sequencing and RNA sequencing. The study took place in China and was registered as a clinical trial. Paper-wide results and their limitations: As a limitation, the authors acknowledged that the small sample size may reduce accuracy. Because the primary lesion, thyroid tissue, could not be accessed, the study looked at peripheral blood alone. Sequencing and analysis were limited to the TCR beta chain. TRBV28, TRBJ1-2 and TRBJ2-5 were preferentially used in persistent disease, while TRBV20-1 and TRBJ2-1 were favored in newly diagnosed disease. Compared with newly diagnosed patients, persistent Graves' disease patients had lower TCR Shannon entropy and fewer highly expanded clones, which suggests clonal expansion. More public clonotypes were shared among persistent patients (under 3,000) than among newly diagnosed patients (under 1,000).

The time point label on this specimen signifies: newly diagnosed GD, antithyroid drugs for less than 3 months. For both TCR sequencing and RNA sequencing, RNA was extracted from PBMCs using TRIzol. The diagnosis of Graves' disease was made according to American Thyroid Association guidelines. Patients were recruited from an endocrinology department in Xi'an, China. From each patient, approximately 9 milliliters of peripheral blood was collected into an EDTA anticoagulant tube. Ficoll Paque Plus density gradient separation was used to isolate PBMCs, and no further T cell sorting was performed. An Agilent 2100 Bioanalyzer and agarose gel were used to check RNA quality, while a NanoDrop 2000 measured RNA concentration. Library prep was done by multiplex PCR. Sequencing used an Illumina HiSeq 4000. iRepertoire HTBI primers and Arm-PCR amplification of CDR3 regions were used to construct TCR beta libraries. Before sequencing, the PCR products went through gel purification. From the authors' description of their analysis: A total of roughly 58 TRBV and 14 TRBJ segments were identified across samples and were used for gene usage analysis of CDR3 amino acid clonotypes. COPE and FqMerger were used to merge the filtered high-quality paired reads into contigs. BLAST was used to align contigs to the IMGT TRBV, TRBD and TRBJ reference genes, and CDR3 was defined following IMGT. Any clonotype with a frequency above 0.1% was classified as a highly expanded clone. Repertoire diversity was measured by Shannon entropy, and V-J evenness by the Gini coefficient. A clonotype was considered public if more than one individual shared it. Through fastp at Q25 and MiXCR, TCRdb rebuilt clones from the public reads, retaining in-frame beta chains. One record per CDR3 amino acid sequence lists the most common genes and DNA. TCRdb, not the authors, supplied the V and J calls. A total of over 350,000 distinct CDR3 sequences appear in this sample, approximately 16% of them only once. The top ten clonotypes cover around 7.6% of the sample.

The CDR3 contains 14 residues, cysteine and phenylalanine counted. The kept DNA is CDR3 alone, 42 bases in frame from the first base. Compared with germline, V lacks 5 bases and J lacks 7 bases; bases without a gene match: 10. The CDR1 and CDR2 encoded by the germline V gene (reference sequence) are GTSNPN and SVGIG. The same sample was also studied in work on T cells in Graves' hyperthyroidism and ophthalmopathy. As the second publication notes: A patient counted as having stable Graves' hyperthyroidism if no progression to ophthalmopathy occurred over 18 months of follow-up. Hyperthyroidism patients were aged 18 to 65 years and newly diagnosed, with disease duration of less than 2 months. Exclusion was applied to patients with uncontrolled infections, other autoimmune diseases, pregnancy or lactation. Diagnoses were established on the basis of clinical symptoms, serum thyroxine and TRAb, thyroid ultrasound, and orbital computed tomography. A first-round RT-PCR of the TCR CDR3 used the HTBI primer set with the Qiagen OneStep RT-PCR kit. Most expanded thyroid clonotypes (frequency above 0.001) were also detected in blood, suggesting blood repertoires may reflect thyroid immune responses. A model built on a 13 V-J signature distinguished ophthalmopathy from stable hyperthyroidism, reaching roughly 88% sensitivity and about 81% specificity in cross-validation and 80%/75% in testing. In validation, progression to ophthalmopathy was predicted by the model with 70.59% sensitivity and about 72% specificity, a median of around 6.5 months before onset. A discovery cohort of about a hundred patients, 43 with Graves' ophthalmopathy and roughly 59 with stable Graves' hyperthyroidism, was used to find distinguishing TCR V-J signatures. Whether ophthalmopathy could be predicted prospectively was tested in an independent validation cohort made up of 18 to 20 hyperthyroidism patients plus 17 patients who later progressed to ophthalmopathy. For training and testing, the 95 to 100 patients in the discovery cohort were randomly divided in a 7:3 ratio. In addition, the study compared T-cell repertoires in thyroid tissue and in blood from over 5 Graves' hyperthyroidism patients. Following sampling, methimazole starting at 30 mg daily was given to hyperthyroidism patients, and high-dose intravenous methylprednisolone was given to ophthalmopathy patients. Libraries were constructed in a second round of multiplex PCR, after which size selection and purification were carried out. The libraries were sequenced on an Illumina HiSeq2000 using paired-end 100 bp reads. SOAPnuke was used to process the raw data, removing reads that contained adapters or uncalled bases, had a mean Phred below 15, or lacked an exact match to the constant primer or identifier. COPE v1.2.5 was used to merge the high-quality paired reads, and each unique nucleotide sequence was defined as a clonotype. MiTCR v1.1 was used to align the clonotypes against IMGT TRBV, TRBD and TRBJ reference segments. Only V-J combinations with frequency above 0.0001, covering approximately 99% of repertoires, were analysed. The TCS score was defined as F50 (clonal expansion) divided by E x V (chaos), with BLOSUM62-based TCRdist calculated between CDR3 peptides within each V-J. Welch's t-statistics and random forest reduced several hundred V-J features to fewer than 15, which were used in a naive Bayes classifier (R e1071). Sample size was not statistically predetermined, and investigators were not blinded to group allocation. The paper describes TCR Vbeta CDR3 sequencing of some 130 peripheral blood samples, made up of some 40 ophthalmopathy patients, over 70 hyperthyroidism patients and around 17 progressor patients.

In this chain, TRBV30 is recombined with TRBJ2-5, and TRBD2 aligns with 10 junction nucleotides. The sample in question was peripheral blood mononuclear cells (PBMCs), obtained at new diagnosis, from a patient treated with antithyroid drugs. The sequence was obtained from a woman aged 40 to 50 with Graves disease. Donor details come from another sample of the same person, matched by shared clones. The CDR3 protein: CAWGGLAGDGTQYF. In nucleotides, the sequence is TGTGCCTGGGGGGGGCTAGCGGGAGACGGGACCCAGTACTTC. When the CDR3 is completed using the reference TRBV30 and TRBJ2-5 genes on either side, the full variable domain is SQTIHQWPATLVQPVGSPLSLECTVEGTSNPNLYWYRQAAGRGLQLLFYSVGIGQISSEVPQNLSASRPQDRQFILSSKKLLLSDSGFYLCAWGGLAGDGTQYFGPGTRLLVL.